This passage covers 30 T cell receptor beta chains from one sample sequenced in a study of blood T cell repertoires in COVID-19. Clones were read by immunoSEQ multiplex PCR, and TCRdb kept only the in-frame ones, dropping some. The table lists 80,000 to 90,000 clones, approximately 81% of them singletons. The material sequenced was peripheral blood. These receptors all come from a woman in her 70s with acute or convalescent COVID-19.

The gene calls are TRBV19 and TRBJ1-5, with 9 bases fitting TRBD1. Trimming took 9 bases from V and 0 from J; bases not matched to a gene: 18. CDR1 and CDR2 (germline): LNHDA, SQIVND (reference sequence). The CDR3 consists of 19 residues. CDR3 nucleotides: TGTGCCAGCAATAGCGGGCCGGGACAGGGCACCTTTAGCAATCAGCCCCAGCATTTT. It is translated as CASNSGPGQGTFSNQPQHF.

The chain joins TRBV7-2 to TRBJ2-4, with D tentatively TRBD2 (6 bases). Germline values: CDR1 SGHTA, CDR2 FQGNSA. With 3 bases removed from V and 3 bases from J, the gap between germline ends came to 18 bases. The CDR3 has 17 residues. The CDR3 reads CASSFLPGGALKNIQYF. The CDR3, as DNA: TGTGCCAGCAGCTTCTTGCCCGGAGGGGCCCTCAAAAACATTCAGTACTTC. Filled out from reference TRBV7-2 and TRBJ2-4, the complete variable domain reads GAGVSQSPSNKVTEKGKDVELRCDPISGHTALYWYRQSLGQGLEFLIYFQGNSAPDKSGLPSDRFSAERTGGSVSTLTIQRTQQEDSAVYLCASSFLPGGALKNIQYFGAGTRLSVL.

The chain uses TRBV28 and TRBJ1-1; 8 bases line up with TRBD1. Germline assignment: CDR1 MDHEN and CDR2 SYDVKM. The V gene end was trimmed by 8 bases and the J gene end by 1 base; junction bases not matched to a gene: 9. This CDR3 comprises 15 residues. The CDR3 nucleotides read TGTGCCAGCGGGATTCGGACAGGGCGGAACACTGAAGCTTTCTTT. Protein: CASGIRTGRNTEAFF.

This clone has only one observation. The CDR3 region has the DNA TGTGCCAGCTCACCGGGACAGGGTATGGCTTACAATGAGCAGTTCTTC. Encoded protein: CASSPGQGMAYNEQFF. The chain carries TRBV18 and TRBJ2-1; 9 bases are shared with TRBD1. With V trimmed by 3 bases and J by 4 bases, 7 bases remained unmatched. Germline loops: CDR1 KGHSH, CDR2 LQKENI. There are 16 residues in the CDR3.

The genes are TRBV11-2 and TRBJ2-2, with TRBD2 identical over 11 bases. This CDR3 is 17 amino acids long. Germline loops: CDR1 SGHAT, CDR2 FQNNGV. V lost 5 bases, J lost 4 bases, and 9 bases stayed unmatched. Here the CDR3 reads CASSRGTSGFRTGELFF. DNA for the CDR3: TGTGCCAGCAGCCGCGGGACTAGCGGATTTCGCACCGGGGAGCTGTTTTTT.

DNA of the CDR3: TGTGCCAGCAGTTTACGGGAAAACTATGGCTACACCTTC. Its translation: CASSLRENYGYTF. The V gene is TRBV12-3 or TRBV12-4, the J gene TRBJ1-2; unclear D gene. This CDR3 is 13 amino acids long. The V gene lost 2 bases and the J gene lost 2 bases, with 6 bases spanning the gap.

The chain employs TRBV21-1 and TRBJ2-5; TRBD1, the table's D call, lacks a check against the DNA. TRBV21-1 is annotated as a pseudogene. The CDR3 is 19 residues long. The CDR3 protein is CASSKDGTGFLLRQETQYF. For the CDR3, the DNA is TGTGCCAGCAGCAAAGACGGGACAGGGTTTCTCTTGAGGCAAGAGACCCAGTACTTC.

The chain couples TRBV5-5 to TRBJ2-7; weak D call: TRBD1 (6 bases). V was cut by 3 bases and J by 7 bases, with 17 bases left in between. Germline lookup yields CDR1 SGHKS and CDR2 YYEKEE (reference sequence). This CDR3 spans 14 amino acids. CDR3 bases: TGTGCCAGCAGCTCGTCAGGGGTTAGCTGGGAGCAGTACGTC. The encoded protein is CASSSSGVSWEQYV.

The chain uses TRBV4-3 and TRBJ2-3, with TRBD2 matching 10 bases. Germline CDR1 LGHNA, CDR2 YSLEER. V trimming: 4 bases; J trimming: 9 bases; junction bases outside the gene matches: 13. The CDR3 is made up of 16 amino acids. CDR3 sequence: CASSPLTTSGTPTQYF. The DNA for the CDR3 is TGCGCCAGCAGCCCGCTAACTACTAGCGGGACCCCCACGCAGTATTTT.

This clone appeared a single time. This sequence joins TRBV3-1 (or the pseudogene TRBV3-2) and TRBJ2-3; D not certain. The V end was cut by 0 bases, the J end by 2 bases, with 9 bases between. The CDR3 contains 15 residues. Germline V gene data show CDR1 as LGHDT and CDR2 as YNNKEL (reference sequence). The CDR3 region has the DNA TGTGCCAGCAGCCAAGATTACCTAGACACAGATACGCAGTATTTT. This codes for CASSQDYLDTDTQYF.

This clone was observed a few times. The chain carries TRBV13 and TRBJ2-2, with TRBD2 matching over 10 bases. V lost 1 base to trimming and J lost 1 base; unmatched junction nucleotides: 6. Germline V gives CDR1 PRHDT, CDR2 FYEKMQ (reference sequence). The CDR3 sequence is 18 residues long. The CDR3 DNA is TGTGCCAGCAGCTTAGAAAGGGGGACTAGCGAGAACACCGGGGAGCTGTTTTTT. Translating gives CASSLERGTSENTGELFF. Full variable domain (outside the CDR3, taken from reference TRBV13 and TRBJ2-2): AAGVIQSPRHLIKEKRETATLKCYPIPRHDTVYWYQQGPGQDPQFLISFYEKMQSDKGSIPDRFSAQQFSDYHSELNMSSLELGDSALYFCASSLERGTSENTGELFFGEGSRLTVL.

The genes are TRBV28 and TRBJ2-4, with TRBD1 matching 10 bases. The CDR3 runs 14 residues. From germline, CDR1 is MDHEN and CDR2 SYDVKM. V lost 8 bases, J lost 7 bases, and 8 bases stayed unmatched. The DNA of the CDR3 is TGTGCCAGCGTCACGGGACAGGGGATGAACATTCAGTACTTC. This codes for CASVTGQGMNIQYF.

The chain links TRBV5-1 to TRBJ1-1; possible D gene TRBD1, 5 bases. V lost 4 bases, J lost 5 bases, and 12 bases lay in between. Germline V gene lookup returns CDR1 SGHRS and CDR2 YFSETQ. This CDR3 has 13 residues. In DNA form, the CDR3 reads TGCGCCAGCAGCCCGGGGGTTAGTACTGAAGCTTTCTTT. Translated, it gives CASSPGVSTEAFF.

The rearrangement links TRBV7-2 to TRBJ2-5; possible D gene TRBD1, 6 bases. The CDR3 has 15 amino acids. Per germline, CDR1 SGHTA and CDR2 FQGNSA. V lost 1 base, J lost 5 bases, and 14 bases lay in between. The CDR3 region is CASSLVQGIWETQYF. In nucleotides, the CDR3 is TGTGCCAGCAGCTTAGTACAGGGAATTTGGGAGACCCAGTACTTC.

This sequence joins TRBV6-5 and TRBJ2-1; D is perhaps TRBD2 (7 bases). The ends were cut back, 0 bases at V and 7 bases at J, with 16 bases in the middle. Germline V gene data show CDR1 as MNHEY and CDR2 as SVGAGI. The CDR3 runs to 16 residues. CDR3 protein: CASSYSYGGPGNEQFF. The CDR3 DNA follows: TGTGCCAGCAGTTACTCGTACGGGGGGCCGGGAAATGAGCAGTTCTTC.

The chain has TRBV5-6 and TRBJ1-5; the match to TRBD1 covers 8 bases. Germline lookup yields CDR1 SGHDT and CDR2 YYEEEE. The CDR3 totals 16 residues. J gave up 1 base and V 4 bases, and 7 bases lay outside the gene matches. CDR3 sequence reads: CASSPRTGKSNQPQHF. Written as DNA, the CDR3 is TGTGCCAGCAGCCCCAGGACAGGGAAGAGCAATCAGCCCCAGCATTTT.

This chain links TRBV10-1 with TRBJ2-1; 12 bases fit TRBD2. The junction had 14 bases not matched to a gene; V was cut back by 5 bases and J by 9 bases. The CDR3 extends over 17 amino acids. Germline V lookup: CDR1 WNHNN, CDR2 SYGVQD (reference sequence). CDR3 loop: CASSPSRSSGGAAEQFF. The DNA for the CDR3 is TGCGCCAGCAGTCCCTCCCGCTCTAGCGGGGGGGCCGCTGAGCAGTTCTTC.

The V and J genes are TRBV6-5 and TRBJ2-7; 9 nucleotides line up with TRBD1. Trimming at V came to 6 bases and at J to 4 bases, leaving 7 bases not matched to a gene. The CDR3 is 14 residues long. Looked up from germline, CDR1 is MNHEY and CDR2 is SVGAGI. The CDR3 DNA sequence: TGTGCCAGCAGGCCGGGACAGGGTGATTACGAGCAGTACGTC. Its translation: CASRPGQGDYEQYV.

V and J are TRBV27 and TRBJ1-4; a possible D gene is TRBD1 (6 bases). CDR3 length equals 15 residues. The germline V and J ends were trimmed by 5 bases and 5 bases, with 15 bases remaining between them. From germline, CDR1 is MNHEY and CDR2 SMNVEV (reference sequence). CDR3 region: CASSPLQGGNEKLFF. Written as DNA, the CDR3 is TGTGCCAGCAGTCCCCTACAGGGAGGGAATGAAAAACTGTTTTTT.

The V and J genes are TRBV28 and TRBJ1-2; 9 nucleotides agree with TRBD1. The V gene's germline CDR1 is MDHEN and CDR2 SYDVKM. CDR3 length: 13 amino acids. The ends lost 10 bases at V and 2 bases at J; junction bases unmatched: 5. The CDR3 is CATGQGRNYGYTF. DNA for the CDR3: TGTGCCACTGGACAGGGGAGGAACTATGGCTACACCTTC.

This chain links TRBV6-1 with TRBJ2-1; 12 nucleotides agree with TRBD2. This CDR3 has 16 residues. J gave up 5 bases and V 3 bases, and 5 bases lay outside the gene matches. Germline V gives CDR1 MNHNS, CDR2 SASEGT. CDR3 coding DNA: TGTGCCAGCAGTGAGGGGGGACTAGCGGGTAACAATGAGCAGTTCTTC. Protein product: CASSEGGLAGNNEQFF.

The chain uses TRBV9 and TRBJ2-7, with TRBD1 matching over 7 bases. J was trimmed by 1 base and V by 3 bases; bases with no gene match: 7. The CDR3 length is 15 residues. CDR1 is SGDLS, CDR2 YYNGEE, per germline. The CDR3 sequence is CASSARPTGSYEQYV. The CDR3 DNA sequence: TGTGCCAGCAGCGCCCGACCGACAGGGTCCTACGAGCAGTACGTC.

Only one count was recorded for this clone. This chain uses TRBV10-2 with TRBJ2-1, with 8 bases that match TRBD1. From germline, CDR1 is WSHSY and CDR2 SAAADI. J gave up 8 bases and V 7 bases, and 7 bases lay outside the gene matches. CDR3 length: 13 residues. DNA for the CDR3: TGCGCCAGCATCCGGGACAGGTTGGATGAGCAGTTCTTC. Protein: CASIRDRLDEQFF.

This clone came up once. This chain uses TRBV3-1 (or the pseudogene TRBV3-2) with TRBJ2-5; perhaps TRBD1 as D (6 bases). The CDR3 is made up of 15 amino acids. V was cut by 4 bases and J by 1 base, with 13 bases left in between. Per the germline V gene, CDR1 is LGHDT and CDR2 is YNNKEL (reference sequence). The CDR3 is CASSRHGQFQETQYF. The CDR3 DNA is TGTGCCAGCAGCCGCCACGGACAGTTCCAAGAGACCCAGTACTTC.

The V gene is TRBV4-3, the J gene TRBJ2-3, with 8 bases lining up with TRBD2. The CDR3 is 16 amino acids. CDR1 is LGHNA and CDR2 is YSLEER in the germline V gene. Trimming took 1 base from V and 2 from J; bases not matched to a gene: 5. The CDR3 sequence is CASSQAGLADTDTQYF. CDR3 coding DNA: TGCGCCAGCAGCCAAGCTGGACTAGCAGACACAGATACGCAGTATTTT.

This chain links TRBV3-1 (or the pseudogene TRBV3-2) with TRBJ1-3; weak D call: TRBD1 (6 bases). Germline V gene sequence: CDR1 LGHDT, CDR2 YNNKEL (reference sequence). This CDR3 spans 15 amino acids. V lost 3 bases and J lost 4, with 13 bases in between. CDR3: CASSQTQGPGNTIYF. Here the CDR3 DNA reads TGTGCCAGCAGCCAGACACAGGGTCCCGGAAACACCATATATTTT.

For this clone: This could be a read error, since a much larger clone is one nucleotide away. The V and J genes are TRBV11-2 and TRBJ1-1; D is possibly TRBD1 (6 bases). The CDR3 loop spans 14 amino acids. V was pared by 4 bases and J by 1 base, with 10 bases between. CDR1 SGHAT and CDR2 FQNNGV come from the germline V gene. As DNA, the CDR3 is TGTGCCAGCAGCTACTCACAGGGGAACACTGAAGCTTTCTTT. Protein: CASSYSQGNTEAFF.

The chain recombines TRBV10-3 with TRBJ2-1, with D maybe TRBD1 (6 bases). This CDR3 is built from 13 residues. The germline V gene encodes CDR1 ENHRY and CDR2 SYGVKD. V lost 7 bases and J 5 bases, leaving 12 bases between the germline ends. CDR3 in amino acids: CAIKRDIDNEQFF. The CDR3, as DNA: TGTGCCATCAAGAGGGACATCGACAATGAGCAGTTCTTC.

The chain carries TRBV5-6 and TRBJ2-5; 8 nucleotides align to TRBD1. The CDR3 contains 15 residues. Germline V gene data show CDR1 as SGHDT and CDR2 as YYEEEE. V shed 2 bases, J shed 0 bases, and the junction held 3 bases outside the gene matches. The DNA of the CDR3 is TGTGCCAGCAGCTTCAGGGGGCTTTACCAAGAGACCCAGTACTTC. Its protein product is CASSFRGLYQETQYF. Full variable domain (remainder filled in from reference TRBV5-6 and TRBJ2-5): DAGVTQSPTHLIKTRGQQVTLRCSPKSGHDTVSWYQQALGQGPQFIFQYYEEEERQRGNFPDRFSGHQFPNYSSELNVNALLLGDSALYLCASSFRGLYQETQYFGPGTRLLVL.

The chain recombines TRBV20-1 with TRBJ2-7; 10 bases are shared with TRBD1. Germline assignment: CDR1 DFQATT and CDR2 SNEGSKA (reference sequence). The CDR3 covers 9 residues. The CDR3 DNA sequence: TGCGCCGGGACAGGGGTTTTACTCGTC. As protein: CAGTGVLLV.